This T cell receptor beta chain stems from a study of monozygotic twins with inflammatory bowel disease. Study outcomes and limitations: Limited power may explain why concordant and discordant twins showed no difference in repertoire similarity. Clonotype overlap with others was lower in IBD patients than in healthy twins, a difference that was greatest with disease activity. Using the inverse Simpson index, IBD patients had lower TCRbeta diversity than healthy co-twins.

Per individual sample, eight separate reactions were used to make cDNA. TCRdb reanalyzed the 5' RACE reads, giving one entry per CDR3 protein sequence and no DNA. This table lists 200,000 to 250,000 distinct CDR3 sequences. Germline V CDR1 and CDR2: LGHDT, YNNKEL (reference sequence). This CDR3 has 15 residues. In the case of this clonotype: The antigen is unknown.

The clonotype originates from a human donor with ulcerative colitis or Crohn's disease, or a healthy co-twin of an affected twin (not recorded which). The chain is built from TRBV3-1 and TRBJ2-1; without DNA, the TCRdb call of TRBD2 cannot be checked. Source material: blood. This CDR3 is CASSPTGLAGAEQFF.